The 18 T cell receptor beta chains presented below share a single source sample, sequenced in a study of T cell responses to AZD1222 COVID-19 vaccine. The repertoire was sequenced with immunoSEQ multiplex PCR; TCRdb's copy has only in-frame clones and lacks some. The top ten clones hold about 1% of a sample with some 180,000 clones, approximately 95% of them seen once. This material consisted of peripheral blood, taken 28 days after the second dose of the MenACWY control vaccine. Every receptor here comes from an adult who received the MenACWY meningococcal vaccine as a control.

The chain has TRBV27 and TRBJ1-1; D might be TRBD1 (5 bases). The CDR3 is 13 amino acids. In germline, CDR1 is MNHEY, CDR2 SMNVEV (reference sequence). Between the trimmed V and J ends, which lost 3 bases and 5 bases, there was a span of 10 bases. For the CDR3, the DNA is TGTGCCAGCAGTTTTCAGGGAGCAACTGAAGCTTTCTTT. This encodes CASSFQGATEAFF.

The genes are TRBV6-5 and TRBJ1-2, with no clear D. The CDR3 loop spans 13 amino acids. Germline loops: CDR1 MNHEY, CDR2 SVGAGI. Trimming left V 5 bases short and J 3 bases short, with 10 bases between. CDR3 amino acids: CASSKKTDYGYTF. The CDR3 nucleotides read TGTGCCAGCAGTAAAAAGACGGACTATGGCTACACCTTC.

This clone was found once. The CDR3 DNA is TGTGCCAGCAGTTATTCTAGCGGGGGGGCCGGGGAGCTGTTTTTT. Residues: CASSYSSGGAGELFF. The chain is built from TRBV2 and TRBJ2-2; TRBD2 matches at 12 bases. Germline loops: CDR1 SNHLY, CDR2 FYNNEI. The trim removed 5 bases at V and 6 bases at J, leaving 4 bases unmatched. CDR3 size: 15 residues.

This sequence joins TRBV2 and TRBJ1-6; D not resolved. Germline V lookup: CDR1 SNHLY, CDR2 FYNNEI. The CDR3 covers 14 residues. V was clipped by 3 bases and J by 7 bases, with 10 bases between them. The CDR3, as DNA: TGTGCCAGCAGTGATCTGGGCGCAAATTCACCCCTCCACTTT. Translated: CASSDLGANSPLHF.

This chain connects TRBV6-6 to TRBJ2-5; 10 bases are shared with TRBD1. Germline values: CDR1 MNHNY, CDR2 SVGAGI (reference sequence). This CDR3 has 15 amino acids. Trimming took 4 bases from V and 5 from J; bases not matched to a gene: 7. CDR3 region: CASSSPGTGDETQYF. Written as DNA, the CDR3 is TGTGCCAGCAGTTCCCCCGGGACAGGGGACGAGACCCAGTACTTC.

This rearrangement joins TRBV14 to TRBJ1-5, with unresolved D. Germline V gene lookup returns CDR1 SGHDN and CDR2 FVKESK. The V gene lost 3 bases and the J gene lost 5 bases, with 8 bases spanning the gap. The CDR3 extends over 13 amino acids. In nucleotides, the CDR3 is TGTGCCAGCAGCCATGGACGCGATCAGCCCCAGCATTTT. It translates to CASSHGRDQPQHF.

This clone was seen just once. The chain uses TRBV10-3 and TRBJ1-3; D is uncertain. This CDR3 is 12 amino acids long. Germline CDR1 ENHRY, CDR2 SYGVKD. Deletions cut 5 bases from V and 9 bases from J, with 11 bases between. CDR3 nucleotide sequence: TGTGCCATCAGTCCACAGAGTGGCACCATATATTTT. It translates to CAISPQSGTIYF.

The rearrangement links TRBV29-1 to TRBJ2-3; perhaps TRBD2 as D (6 bases). Germline V gene data show CDR1 as SQVTM and CDR2 as ANQGSEA. The V end lost 8 bases, the J end lost 0 bases, and 9 bases lay between the germline ends. The CDR3 runs to 12 residues. This chain's CDR3 is CSISGSTDTQYF. Here the CDR3 DNA reads TGCAGCATTAGCGGCAGCACAGATACGCAGTATTTT.

The rearrangement joins TRBV18 to TRBJ2-7; D not resolved. The CDR3 is made up of 14 amino acids. Trimming took off 3 bases at V and 1 base at J, with 10 bases between the two ends. Germline V lookup: CDR1 KGHSH, CDR2 LQKENI. CDR3 sequence (DNA): TGTGCCAGCTCACCCCGCAGGCTTTCCTACGAGCAGTACTTC. Its translation: CASSPRRLSYEQYF.

The DNA for the CDR3 is TGTGCCAGCAGCCAAGTGTCCTGGGGAGCGGAGTCCTACGAGCAGTACTTC. Amino acid sequence: CASSQVSWGAESYEQYF. V usage is TRBV4-2 and J usage is TRBJ2-7, with D perhaps TRBD2 (5 bases). There are 17 residues in the CDR3. Trimming removed 1 base from V and 1 base from J, with 17 bases in between. Looked up from germline, CDR1 is LGHNA and CDR2 is YNFKEQ.

This chain links TRBV5-5 with TRBJ1-3; D may be TRBD1 (6 bases). Trimming stripped 0 bases from V and 4 bases from J, with 14 bases between. CDR3 length: 16 amino acids. Germline values: CDR1 SGHKS, CDR2 YYEKEE (reference sequence). The CDR3 DNA reads TGTGCCAGCAGCTTGGCCGGCAGGGACACAGGAAACACCATATATTTT. Its translation: CASSLAGRDTGNTIYF.

This clone was found a few times. The CDR3 DNA follows: TGTGCCAGTAGTATCACTAGCGGGGGCACAGATACGCAGTATTTT. Its translation is CASSITSGGTDTQYF. V gene TRBV19 combines with J gene TRBJ2-3; 10 bases fit TRBD2. V lost 3 bases and J lost 1; bases outside the gene matches: 1. There are 15 residues in the CDR3. Germline-derived CDR1 and CDR2 are LNHDA and SQIVND (reference sequence).

Only a few counts were recorded for this clone. This sequence joins TRBV6-6 and TRBJ2-7; D not resolved. Germline V gene lookup returns CDR1 MNHNY and CDR2 SVGAGI (reference sequence). The CDR3 covers 12 residues. Trimming stripped 3 bases from V and 3 bases from J, with 6 bases between. CDR3 protein: CASSYGVYEQYF. As DNA, the CDR3 is TGTGCCAGCAGTTATGGGGTCTACGAGCAGTACTTC.

This chain joins TRBV4-3 and TRBJ2-7, with no clear D. The CDR3 runs to 13 residues. Looked up from germline, CDR1 is LGHNA and CDR2 is YSLEER. V lost 1 base to trimming and J lost 3 bases, with 7 bases between them. CDR3 DNA: TGCGCCAGCAGCCAAGCGCCGTACTACGAGCAGTACTTC. Translated: CASSQAPYYEQYF.

The rearrangement joins TRBV6-5 to TRBJ1-2; D remains ambiguous. The CDR3 length is 16 residues. With 2 bases removed from V and 5 bases from J, the gap between germline ends came to 18 bases. Germline-derived CDR1 and CDR2 are MNHEY and SVGAGI. DNA for the CDR3: TGTGCCAGCAGTTACCAAAGTGGACGGCCTCAATATGGCTACACCTTC. The encoded protein is CASSYQSGRPQYGYTF.

The chain couples TRBV3-1 (or the pseudogene TRBV3-2) to TRBJ1-1; 7 nucleotides align to TRBD1. Per germline, CDR1 LGHDT and CDR2 YNNKEL (reference sequence). V was clipped by 3 bases and J by 8 bases; unmatched bases: 3. CDR3 size: 12 residues. The CDR3 is CASSQSDREAFF. The CDR3 nucleotides read TGTGCCAGCAGCCAGTCGGACAGGGAAGCTTTCTTT.

For this clone: The sample contains more than one DNA sequence encoding this CDR3. The rearrangement uses TRBV6-5 and TRBJ1-2; TRBD1 matches at 8 bases. V dropped 0 bases and J dropped 2; count of bases not matched to a gene: 2. The CDR3 is made up of 15 amino acids. The germline V gene has CDR1 MNHEY and CDR2 SVGAGI. Written as DNA, the CDR3 is TGTGCCAGCAGTTACTCCGGGACAGGAAACTATGGCTACACCTTC. The encoded protein is CASSYSGTGNYGYTF.

The rearrangement uses TRBV7-2 and TRBJ2-7, with D perhaps TRBD1 or TRBD2 (6 bases each). Germline loops: CDR1 SGHTA, CDR2 FQGNSA. The CDR3 totals 14 residues. V shed 1 base and J shed 3 bases, with 10 bases lying between them. The DNA of the CDR3 is TGTGCCAGCAGCTTAGGGGGGGACATCTACGAGCAGTACTTC. This codes for CASSLGGDIYEQYF.